The T cell receptor beta chain under discussion was sequenced for a study of blood T cells in healthy people across ages. Study outcomes and limitations: Considered underestimates were the diversity estimates obtained from one million T cells. Observed TCR beta diversity per million T cells went down as age went up. This fall followed a roughly linear course with age. Strong correlation was found linking TCR beta diversity to naive T cell percentage.

A second PCR, run for about 7 to 11 cycles, used a sample-barcoded 5' primer plus a J-beta primer mix. TCRdb re-called the 5' RACE reads through MiXCR, storing one row per CDR3 protein. Among about 1 million distinct CDR3 sequences, under 55% were seen once, and the ten largest hold approximately 17%. Isolated PBMCs totaled at least 7 million in each sample. This CDR3 contains 14 residues. V lost 8 bases to trimming and J lost 11 bases; unmatched junction nucleotides: 16. The germline V gene encodes CDR1 SGHDN and CDR2 FVKESK. This clonotype was counted a few times. What it recognizes is unknown. The chain employs TRBV14 and TRBJ2-5; 8 nucleotides match TRBD2. This TCR derives from a woman aged 55-69 years in good health. The sequenced sample was blood. CDR3 loop: CASHSGTRNNEQYF. DNA for the CDR3: TGTGCCAGCCATAGCGGGACTAGGAACAATGAGCAGTACTTC.